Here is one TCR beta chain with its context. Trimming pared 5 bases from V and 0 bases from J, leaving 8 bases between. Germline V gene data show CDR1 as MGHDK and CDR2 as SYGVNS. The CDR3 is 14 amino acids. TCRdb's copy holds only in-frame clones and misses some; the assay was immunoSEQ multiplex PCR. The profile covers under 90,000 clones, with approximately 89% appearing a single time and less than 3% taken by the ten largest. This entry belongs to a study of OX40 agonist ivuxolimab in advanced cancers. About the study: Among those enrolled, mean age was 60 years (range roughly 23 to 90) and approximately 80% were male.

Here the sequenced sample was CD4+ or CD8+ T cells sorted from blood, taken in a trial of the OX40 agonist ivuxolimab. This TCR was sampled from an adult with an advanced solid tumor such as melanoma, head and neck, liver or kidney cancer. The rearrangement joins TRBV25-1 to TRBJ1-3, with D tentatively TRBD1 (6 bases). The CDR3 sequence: CASSHRDSGNTIYF. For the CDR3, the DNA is TGTGCCAGCAGTCACAGGGACTCTGGAAACACCATATATTTT.